A selection of T cell receptor beta chains follows, all from one sample in a study of cytomegalovirus exposure and HLA in healthy donors. The assay was immunoSEQ multiplex PCR, and TCRdb's table has in-frame clones only and misses some. In the table there are roughly 100,000 clones, about 70% of which are singletons. The sequencing input was PBMCs. These receptors came from a man aged 25 to 40 in good health and CMV-seronegative. The conserved cysteine and the conserved F or W are not part of the CDR3 here. Each record gives: V gene, clone size, J gene, D gene, CDR3 protein. A D gene is named only where the DNA matches it firmly. The size entry is marked missing in some rows and otherwise reads once, few, many or a size class.

TRBV30,.,TRBJ1-1,.,AWAGETEAF
TRBV9,.,TRBJ1-3,.,ASSVAGGGSGNTIY
TRBV4-2,.,TRBJ2-1,.,ASSQEVGAYNEQF
TRBV15,few,TRBJ1-1,.,ATSPEGINTEAF
TRBV4-1,.,.,TRBD1,ASSQATGQGYEQY
TRBV7-9,few,TRBJ2-1,TRBD2,ASSLGASGILYNEQF
TRBV29-1,.,TRBJ2-7,TRBD1,SVVMGTEPSEQY
TRBV28,few,TRBJ2-7,TRBD2,ASSFGTSIPRQY
TRBV4-3,.,TRBJ2-2,.,ASSQDPARNRGGELF
TRBV27,.,TRBJ1-5,TRBD1,ASSQTGVQPQH
TRBV9,.,TRBJ2-3,TRBD2,ASGVVGLAGGGDTQY
TRBV30,once,TRBJ2-1,TRBD2,AWETSGIYNEQF
TRBV2,.,TRBJ2-5,.,ASRWTLSSQETQY
TRBV7-2,.,TRBJ1-3,TRBD1,ASSSQGQPGNTIY
TRBV27,.,TRBJ2-5,TRBD1,ASSGDRGTETQY
TRBV6-1,.,TRBJ2-3,TRBD2,ASSGGIAGAEDTQY
TRBV5-1,.,TRBJ2-1,TRBD2,ASTDSGRTLNGEQF
TRBV7-3,.,TRBJ2-1,TRBD2,ASSPSAPILAGEYNEQF
TRBV4-3,.,TRBJ2-5,.,ASSQDPLARETQY
TRBV10-3,.,TRBJ2-7,.,AISEVSSSYEQY
TRBV10-3,.,TRBJ2-1,.,AISVGQAYNEQF
TRBV5-1,.,TRBJ1-4,TRBD1,ASSATGGGGAQKLF
TRBV6-1,once,TRBJ1-4,.,ASSAGVTSAAEKLF
TRBV7-2,.,TRBJ2-3,TRBD1,ASSAIPGTGIGNTQY
TRBV9,.,TRBJ1-4,.,ASRGTGDEKLF
TRBV5-6,.,TRBJ2-7,.,ASSRRRGSYEQY
TRBV28,.,TRBJ1-1,.,ASSLWGKGHNTEAF
TRBV19,.,TRBJ2-7,.,ASSIQAARLDSYEQY
TRBV28,.,TRBJ1-5,TRBD1,ASSLGGQLQPQH
TRBV27,.,TRBJ2-7,.,ASRSGGSPYEQY
TRBV7-9,.,TRBJ2-5,TRBD1,ASSLLGQGGETQY
TRBV7-9,.,TRBJ1-1,.,ASSLPPPGREAF
TRBV7-2,.,TRBJ1-6,TRBD1,ASSYRGLGTSPLH
TRBV6-1,.,TRBJ2-7,TRBD2,ASRGGTYEQY
TRBV5-4,.,TRBJ2-1,.,ASSLSGGSYNEQF
TRBV27,.,TRBJ2-2,TRBD1,ASRQDRGPLWDTGELF
TRBV5-1,.,TRBJ1-1,TRBD1,ASTVEQGGLNTEAF
TRBV7-2,.,TRBJ2-6,.,ASSLAGVGANVLT
TRBV28,.,TRBJ1-1,.,ASSSQDILNTEAF
TRBV2,.,TRBJ1-5,.,ASSIGTFYQPQH
TRBV19,.,TRBJ1-5,.,ASMGGRRNQPQH
TRBV6-5,.,TRBJ1-1,.,ASSPRGGAEAF
TRBV28,.,TRBJ1-5,.,ASVPPGGNQPQH
TRBV19,.,TRBJ1-1,.,ASSARAGFTEAF
TRBV5-4,.,TRBJ2-1,TRBD2,ASSLASIAGVINEQF
TRBV7-2,.,TRBJ2-7,.,ASSLWGLGYEQY
TRBV7-2,.,TRBJ1-2,.,ASSPVGDYGYT
TRBV14,.,TRBJ2-3,.,ASSQDLTGTSTDTQY
TRBV15,.,TRBJ2-7,TRBD2,ATSRDREGRNEQY
TRBV5-8,.,TRBJ2-1,.,ASIVEWAYNEQF
TRBV7-9,once,TRBJ1-2,.,ASSLHGAYNYGYT
TRBV2,.,TRBJ2-1,TRBD2,ASSGGTGTSGSDEQF
TRBV19,.,TRBJ2-2,TRBD2,ASSMGLASNRDTGELF
TRBV29-1,.,TRBJ2-5,.,SVDWASLETQY
TRBV6-6,.,TRBJ1-1,TRBD1,ASSPIVTGRNTEAF
TRBV5-6,.,TRBJ2-7,TRBD1,ASSLFGQDSYEQY
TRBV30,.,TRBJ1-2,.,AWSKQGVGYT
TRBV4-1,few,TRBJ1-3,.,ASSQDWGGHTIY
TRBV20-1,few,TRBJ1-1,.,SAPENTEAF